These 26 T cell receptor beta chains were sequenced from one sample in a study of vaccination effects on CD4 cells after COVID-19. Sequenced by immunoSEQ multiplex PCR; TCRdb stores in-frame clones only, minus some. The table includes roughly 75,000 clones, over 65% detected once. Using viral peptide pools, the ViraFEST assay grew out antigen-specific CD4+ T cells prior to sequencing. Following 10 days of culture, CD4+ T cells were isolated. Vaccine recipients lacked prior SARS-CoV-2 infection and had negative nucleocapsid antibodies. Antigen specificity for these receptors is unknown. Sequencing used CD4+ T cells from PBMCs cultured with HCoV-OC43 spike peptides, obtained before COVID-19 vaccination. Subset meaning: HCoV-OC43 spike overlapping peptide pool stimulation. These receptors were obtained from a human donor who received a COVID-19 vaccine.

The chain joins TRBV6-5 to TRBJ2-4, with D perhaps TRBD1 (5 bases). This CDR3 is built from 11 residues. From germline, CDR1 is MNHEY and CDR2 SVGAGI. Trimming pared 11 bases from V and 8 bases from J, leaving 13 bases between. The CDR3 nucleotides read TGTGCCGGGCAGGGTACGGACATTCAGTACTTC. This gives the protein CAGQGTDIQYF.

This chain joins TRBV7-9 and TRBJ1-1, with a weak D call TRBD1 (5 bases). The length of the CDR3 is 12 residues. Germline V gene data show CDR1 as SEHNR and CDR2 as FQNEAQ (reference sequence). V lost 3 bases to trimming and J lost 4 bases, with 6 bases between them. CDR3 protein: CASSLRGTEAFF. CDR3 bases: TGTGCCAGCAGCTTGAGGGGCACTGAAGCTTTCTTT.

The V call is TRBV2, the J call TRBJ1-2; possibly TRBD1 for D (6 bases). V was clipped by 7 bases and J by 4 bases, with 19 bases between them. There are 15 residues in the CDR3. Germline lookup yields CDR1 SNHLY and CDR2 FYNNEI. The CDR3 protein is CASIFSPQGTYGYTF. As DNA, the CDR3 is TGTGCCAGCATTTTTTCCCCACAGGGTACCTATGGCTACACCTTC.

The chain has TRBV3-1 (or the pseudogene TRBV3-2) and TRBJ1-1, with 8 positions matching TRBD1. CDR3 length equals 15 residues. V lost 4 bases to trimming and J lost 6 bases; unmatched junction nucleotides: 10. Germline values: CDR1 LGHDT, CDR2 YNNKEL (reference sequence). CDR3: CASSLLYRGEAEAFF. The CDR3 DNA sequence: TGTGCCAGCAGCCTCCTCTACAGGGGGGAGGCTGAAGCTTTCTTT.

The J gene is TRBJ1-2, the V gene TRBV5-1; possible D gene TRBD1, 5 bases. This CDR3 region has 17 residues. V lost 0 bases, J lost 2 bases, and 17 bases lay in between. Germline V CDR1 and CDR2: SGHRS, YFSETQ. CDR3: CASSLAYIDRSNYGYTF. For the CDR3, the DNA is TGCGCCAGCAGCTTGGCGTATATCGACAGAAGCAACTATGGCTACACCTTC.

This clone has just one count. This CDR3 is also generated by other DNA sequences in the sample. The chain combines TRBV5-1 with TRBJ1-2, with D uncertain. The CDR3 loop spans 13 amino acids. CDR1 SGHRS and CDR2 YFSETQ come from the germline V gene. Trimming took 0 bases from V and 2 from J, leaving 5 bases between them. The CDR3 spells CASSLDGNYGYTF. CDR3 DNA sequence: TGCGCCAGCAGCTTGGACGGCAACTATGGCTACACCTTC.

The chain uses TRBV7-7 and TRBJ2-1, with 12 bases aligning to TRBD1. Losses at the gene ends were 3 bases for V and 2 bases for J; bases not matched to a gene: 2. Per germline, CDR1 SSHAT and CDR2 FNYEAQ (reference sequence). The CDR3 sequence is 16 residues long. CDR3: CASSFGTGGAYNEQFF. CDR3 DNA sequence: TGTGCCAGCAGCTTTGGGACAGGGGGCGCCTACAATGAGCAGTTCTTC.

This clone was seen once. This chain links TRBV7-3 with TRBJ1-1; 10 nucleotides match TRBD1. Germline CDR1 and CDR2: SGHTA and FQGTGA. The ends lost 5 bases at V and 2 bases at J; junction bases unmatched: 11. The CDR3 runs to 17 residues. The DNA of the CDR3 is TGTGCCAGCAGCCCCACTGGGGGGACAGGGGTAAACACTGAAGCTTTCTTT. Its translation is CASSPTGGTGVNTEAFF.

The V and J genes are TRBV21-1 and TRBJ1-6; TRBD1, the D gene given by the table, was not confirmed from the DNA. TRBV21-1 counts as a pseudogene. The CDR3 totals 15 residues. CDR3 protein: CASSKEGTGGTPLHF. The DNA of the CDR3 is TGTGCCAGCAGCAAAGAGGGGACAGGGGGCACACCCCTCCACTTT.

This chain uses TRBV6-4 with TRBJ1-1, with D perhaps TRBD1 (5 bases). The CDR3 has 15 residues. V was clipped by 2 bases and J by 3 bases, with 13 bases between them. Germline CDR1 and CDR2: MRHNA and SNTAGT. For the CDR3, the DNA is TGTGCCAGCAGTGACGTCAGGGTAGGGGACACTGAAGCTTTCTTT. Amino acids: CASSDVRVGDTEAFF.

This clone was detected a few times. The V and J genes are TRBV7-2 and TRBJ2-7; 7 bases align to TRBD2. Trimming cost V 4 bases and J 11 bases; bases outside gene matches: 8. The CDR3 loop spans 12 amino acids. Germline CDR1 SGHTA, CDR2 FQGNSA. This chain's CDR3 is CASSSYAGTKYV. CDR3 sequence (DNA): TGTGCCAGCAGCTCGTATGCCGGGACTAAGTACGTC.

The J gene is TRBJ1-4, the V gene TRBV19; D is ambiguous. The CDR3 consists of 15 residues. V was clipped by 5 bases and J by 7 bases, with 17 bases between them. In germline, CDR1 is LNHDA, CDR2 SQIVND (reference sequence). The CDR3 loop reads CASSPSRVRTEKLFF. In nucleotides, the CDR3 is TGTGCCAGTAGTCCGAGCCGGGTTAGGACTGAAAAACTGTTTTTT.

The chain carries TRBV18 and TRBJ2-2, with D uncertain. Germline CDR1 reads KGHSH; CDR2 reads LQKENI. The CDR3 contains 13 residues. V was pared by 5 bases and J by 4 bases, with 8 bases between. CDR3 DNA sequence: TGTGCCAGCTCAATCACAGCCACCGGGGAGCTGTTTTTT. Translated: CASSITATGELFF.

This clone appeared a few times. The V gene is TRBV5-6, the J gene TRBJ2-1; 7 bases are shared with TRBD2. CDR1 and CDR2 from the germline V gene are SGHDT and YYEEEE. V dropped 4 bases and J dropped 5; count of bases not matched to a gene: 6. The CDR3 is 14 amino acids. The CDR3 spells CASSPISGHNEQFF. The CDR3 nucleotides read TGTGCCAGCAGCCCTATTAGCGGGCACAATGAGCAGTTCTTC. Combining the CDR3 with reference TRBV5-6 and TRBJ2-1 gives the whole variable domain DAGVTQSPTHLIKTRGQQVTLRCSPKSGHDTVSWYQQALGQGPQFIFQYYEEEERQRGNFPDRFSGHQFPNYSSELNVNALLLGDSALYLCASSPISGHNEQFFGPGTRLTVL.

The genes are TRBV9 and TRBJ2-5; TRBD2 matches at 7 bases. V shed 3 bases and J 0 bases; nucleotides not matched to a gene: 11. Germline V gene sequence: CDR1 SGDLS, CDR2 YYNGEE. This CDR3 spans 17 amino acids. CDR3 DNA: TGTGCCAGCAGCGGACCCGGTCGGGGGGAATACCAAGAGACCCAGTACTTC. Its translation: CASSGPGRGEYQETQYF.

This CDR3 reads CASSLKGLAEADTQYF. The CDR3, as DNA: TGTGCCAGCAGTTTAAAGGGACTCGCCGAGGCAGATACGCAGTATTTT. The gene calls are TRBV27 and TRBJ2-3; possible D gene TRBD2, 6 bases. Trimming left V 2 bases short and J 4 bases short, with 16 bases between. The CDR3 has 16 residues. Germline V gives CDR1 MNHEY, CDR2 SMNVEV (reference sequence).

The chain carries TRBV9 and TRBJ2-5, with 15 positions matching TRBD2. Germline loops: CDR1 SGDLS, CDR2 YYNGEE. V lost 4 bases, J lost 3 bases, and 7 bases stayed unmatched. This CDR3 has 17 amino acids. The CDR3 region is CASSPGLAGGLKETQYF. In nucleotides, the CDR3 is TGTGCCAGCAGCCCGGGACTAGCGGGGGGCCTAAAAGAGACCCAGTACTTC.

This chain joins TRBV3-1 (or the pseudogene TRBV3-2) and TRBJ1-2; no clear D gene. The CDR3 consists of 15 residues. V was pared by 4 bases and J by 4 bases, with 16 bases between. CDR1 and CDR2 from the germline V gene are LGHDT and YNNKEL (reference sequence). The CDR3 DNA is TGTGCCAGCAGCCCGCACCAACCCTCGAGCTATGGCTACACCTTC. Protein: CASSPHQPSSYGYTF.

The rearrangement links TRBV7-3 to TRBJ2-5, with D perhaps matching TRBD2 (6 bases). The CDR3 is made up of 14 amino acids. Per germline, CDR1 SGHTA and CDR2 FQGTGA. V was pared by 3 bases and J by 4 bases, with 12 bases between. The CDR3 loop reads CASSFGRGRETQYF. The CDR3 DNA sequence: TGTGCCAGCAGCTTTGGTCGGGGGAGAGAGACCCAGTACTTC.

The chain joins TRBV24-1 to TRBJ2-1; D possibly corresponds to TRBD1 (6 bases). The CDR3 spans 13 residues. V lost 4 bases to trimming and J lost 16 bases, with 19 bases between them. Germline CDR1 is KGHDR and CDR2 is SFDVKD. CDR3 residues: CATSDTTGWPQFF. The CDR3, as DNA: TGTGCCACCAGTGACACTACAGGGTGGCCTCAATTCTTC.

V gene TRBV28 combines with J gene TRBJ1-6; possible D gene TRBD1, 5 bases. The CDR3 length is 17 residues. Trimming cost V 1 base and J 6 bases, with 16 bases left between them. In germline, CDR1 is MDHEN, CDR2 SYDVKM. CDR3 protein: CASSLYGAGHGNSPLHF. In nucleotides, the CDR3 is TGTGCCAGCAGTTTATATGGGGCGGGGCATGGTAATTCACCCCTCCACTTT.

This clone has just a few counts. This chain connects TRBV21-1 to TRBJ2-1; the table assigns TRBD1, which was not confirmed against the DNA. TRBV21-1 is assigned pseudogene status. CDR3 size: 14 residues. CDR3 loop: CASNFGQGYNEQFF. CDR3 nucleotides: TGTGCCAGCAACTTTGGACAGGGATACAATGAGCAGTTCTTC.

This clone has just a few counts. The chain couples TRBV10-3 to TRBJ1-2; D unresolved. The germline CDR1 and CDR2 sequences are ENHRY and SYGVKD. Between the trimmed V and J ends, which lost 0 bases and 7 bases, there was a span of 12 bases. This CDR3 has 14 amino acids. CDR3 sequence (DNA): TGTGCCATCAGTGAGTCTGGCTTTGAGGGTGGCTACACCTTC. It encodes CAISESGFEGGYTF.

DNA of the CDR3: TGTGCCAGCAGTTACATGGGGATTGCTCCCACAGATACGCAGTATTTT. The encoded protein is CASSYMGIAPTDTQYF. The chain couples TRBV6-5 to TRBJ2-3; D not certain. This CDR3 comprises 16 residues. Germline V CDR1 and CDR2: MNHEY, SVGAGI. V was shortened by 2 bases and J by 2 bases, with 14 bases between the two germline ends.

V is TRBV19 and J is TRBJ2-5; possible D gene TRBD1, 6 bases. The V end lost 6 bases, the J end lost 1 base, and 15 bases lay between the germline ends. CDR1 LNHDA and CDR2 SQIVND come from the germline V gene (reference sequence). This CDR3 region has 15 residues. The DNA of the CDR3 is TGTGCCAGTAGGACTTCACAGGGTCGCCAAGAGACCCAGTACTTC. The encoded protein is CASRTSQGRQETQYF.

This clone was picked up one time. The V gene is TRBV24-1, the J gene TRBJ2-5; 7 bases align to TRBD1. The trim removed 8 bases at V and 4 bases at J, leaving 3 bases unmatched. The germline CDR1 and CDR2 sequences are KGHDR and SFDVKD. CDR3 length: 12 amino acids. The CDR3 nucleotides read TGTGCCACCAAGGGGGCAGGAGAGACCCAGTACTTC. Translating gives CATKGAGETQYF.